The present TCR beta chain was sequenced within a study of CD8 T cells in ankylosing spondylitis. The trim removed 3 bases at V and 4 bases at J, leaving 7 bases unmatched. CDR3 size: 15 residues. This clonotype appeared many times. The target antigen is unknown. The study's findings and limits: The study identified a TCR beta motif of under 10 highly homologous variants that appeared characteristic of ankylosing spondylitis blood. The disease-linked clones had a CD8+ phenotype and low blood frequencies.

Each TCR beta library was made by quantitative 5'-RACE that incorporated molecular barcodes. One entry per CDR3 protein results from TCRdb running MiXCR on the 5' RACE reads. The sample consists of 200,000 to 250,000 distinct CDR3 sequences, approximately 20% of them appearing once. The V gene is TRBV12-3 or TRBV12-4, the J gene TRBJ2-7, with TRBD2 identical over 9 bases. Sequenced material: blood, either unsorted or a sorted T cell fraction (not recorded which). The sequence derives from a male donor with ankylosing spondylitis. The CDR3 loop is CASSLGSGSYYEQYF. CDR3 nucleotide sequence: TGTGCCAGCAGTTTGGGTAGCGGGAGTTATTACGAGCAGTACTTC.